A selection of T cell receptor beta chains follows, all from one sample in a study of post-analysis software for immune sequencing data. Each CDR3 protein gets one entry after TCRdb re-called the PCR reads with MiXCR. The table lists some 450,000 distinct CDR3 sequences, 45% of them singletons. Sequences were obtained from blood. The receptors shown here come from a girl under 18 with multiple sclerosis. CDR3s leave out the opening cysteine and the closing phenylalanine or tryptophan. Only part of the rows carry a size: once, few, many, or a class if the clone is expanded.

cdr3_length	clone_size	v_call	j_call	cdr3_aa
12	-	TRBV29-1	-	SVDQGRGYNEQY
12	-	TRBV29-1	TRBJ2-5	SVDRLRGGETQY
11	-	TRBV6-1	TRBJ2-5	ASSEFTRETQY
15	-	TRBV28	TRBJ2-5	ASSLTGIRSPQETQY
13	once	TRBV5-1	TRBJ1-1	ASSLAQGRNTEAF
13	once	TRBV20-1	TRBJ2-5	SASRLAGGPQTQY
14	-	TRBV20-1	TRBJ2-4	SAGTSGRGAKNIQY
11	-	TRBV10-2	TRBJ2-7	ASRASGVYEQY
12	-	TRBV5-1	TRBJ2-1	ASSQDDDYNEQF
13	-	TRBV6-5	TRBJ2-7	ASSYLTSGNHEQY
15	-	TRBV28	TRBJ2-3	ASSPFSGRPLTDTQY
15	few	TRBV4-2	TRBJ2-1	ASSQLTSPNSYNEQF
12	-	TRBV12-3/TRBV12-4	TRBJ2-4	ASSLSNSQNIQY
13	many	TRBV4-2	TRBJ1-2	ASSQGGQGAIGYT
10	few	TRBV6-5	TRBJ1-2	ASSSYRDGYT
11	few	TRBV5-1	TRBJ2-7	ASNGTGPYEQY
19	-	TRBV11-1	TRBJ2-2	ASSLVLFGQGAKVGTGELF
16	-	TRBV20-1	TRBJ2-2	SASRTGFPNMNTGELF
12	-	TRBV12-3/TRBV12-4	TRBJ2-1	VSSLLAANNEQF
14	-	TRBV28	TRBJ1-2	ASSLIRGQGDYGYT
12	-	TRBV7-2	TRBJ2-1	ASSTTGSTDIGF
14	-	TRBV6-5	TRBJ2-1	ASSSLLAFSYNEQF
12	-	TRBV9	TRBJ1-2	ASSVRAGSYGYT
11	few	TRBV7-9	TRBJ2-5	ASKDMGKETQY
12	many	TRBV5-1	TRBJ2-1	ASSAAGAYNEQF
12	few	TRBV27	TRBJ2-3	ASRGGRAKDTQY
12	-	TRBV6-5	TRBJ2-1	ASSPLSEDNEQF
13	-	TRBV20-1	TRBJ2-7	SARDQVSGYYERY
14	-	TRBV4-3	TRBJ1-2	ASSQGLVTENYGYT
12	few	TRBV28	TRBJ2-7	ASRLAQEAYEQY
11	-	TRBV12-5	TRBJ2-1	ASAPDSYNEQF
11	few	TRBV7-2	TRBJ2-7	ASSSLTSREQY
11	once	TRBV4-1	TRBJ2-7	ASSQPDRPEQY
12	-	TRBV3-1	TRBJ2-5	ASSQELVLETQY
13	few	TRBV28	TRBJ2-4	ASSLVGPAEGIQY
14	-	TRBV6-5	TRBJ1-4	ATCRDPNPTNEKLF
10	-	TRBV29-1	TRBJ1-1	SVGRTDTEAF
18	-	TRBV28	TRBJ2-1	ASNPPRLAGGPPSYNEQF
17	few	TRBV19	TRBJ2-7	ASSISAFGRGQGSYEQY
13	-	TRBV20-1	TRBJ1-1	SASDFRTVNTEAF